The 20 T cell receptor beta chains below all came from one sample that was sequenced in a study of OX40 agonist ivuxolimab in advanced cancers. Some clones are missing from TCRdb's copy, which holds only in-frame ones; the method was immunoSEQ multiplex PCR. The sample carries around 74,000 clones, around 92% recorded once. Sequencing used CD4+ or CD8+ T cells sorted from blood, obtained in a trial of the OX40 agonist ivuxolimab. These receptors came from an adult with an advanced solid tumor such as melanoma, head and neck, liver or kidney cancer.

V gene TRBV11-2 combines with J gene TRBJ2-7; D might be TRBD1 (5 bases). The CDR3 has 18 residues. The V gene lost 0 bases and the J gene lost 3 bases, with 21 bases spanning the gap. Germline V gives CDR1 SGHAT, CDR2 FQNNGV. The DNA for the CDR3 is TGTGCCAGCAGCTTAGATCAGGGCAGGCATAGTTACTTCTACGAGCAGTACTTC. Protein sequence: CASSLDQGRHSYFYEQYF.

This chain joins TRBV5-1 and TRBJ2-7; D unclear. CDR1 is SGHRS, CDR2 YFSETQ, per germline. The CDR3 loop spans 12 amino acids. Trimming removed 0 bases from V and 5 bases from J, with 6 bases in between. CDR3 in amino acids: CASSLVFDEQYF. DNA of the CDR3: TGCGCCAGCAGCTTGGTTTTCGACGAGCAGTACTTC. Together with reference TRBV5-1 and TRBJ2-7, the CDR3 gives the full variable domain: KAGVTQTPRYLIKTRGQQVTLSCSPISGHRSVSWYQQTPGQGLQFLFEYFSETQRNKGNFPGRFSGRQFSNSRSEMNVSTLELGDSALYLCASSLVFDEQYFGPGTRLTVT.

V usage is TRBV4-3 and J usage is TRBJ1-2, with D perhaps TRBD1 (5 bases). The CDR3 runs 15 residues. V was clipped by 4 bases and J by 3 bases, with 15 bases between them. Germline CDR1 reads LGHNA; CDR2 reads YSLEER. In DNA form, the CDR3 reads TGCGCCAGCAGCCCCACTGCAGGGCGATACTATGGCTACACCTTC. Amino acid sequence: CASSPTAGRYYGYTF.

V gene TRBV7-3 combines with J gene TRBJ1-1, with 8 nucleotides matching TRBD1. V shed 3 bases and J 11 bases; nucleotides not matched to a gene: 8. This CDR3 comprises 13 residues. CDR1 and CDR2 from the germline V gene are SGHTA and FQGTGA. CDR3 residues: CASSLGQGAVAFF. In DNA, the CDR3 is TGTGCCAGCAGCTTGGGGCAGGGGGCAGTGGCTTTCTTT.

In this sample, this clone turned up once. The chain uses TRBV5-1 and TRBJ2-1, with 8 bases lining up with TRBD2. The CDR3 contains 20 residues. Per germline, CDR1 SGHRS and CDR2 YFSETQ. V shed 2 bases, J shed 0 bases, and the junction held 16 bases outside the gene matches. The CDR3 loop is CASSLGSGLAGISSYNEQFF. The DNA for the CDR3 is TGCGCCAGCAGCTTAGGGTCAGGGCTAGCGGGCATTAGCTCCTACAATGAGCAGTTCTTC.

This clone was counted between two and nine times. This chain links TRBV7-3 with TRBJ2-1, with no clear D. The CDR3 spans 13 residues. V gave up 2 bases and J gave up 6 bases, with 8 bases separating them. Germline V gene lookup returns CDR1 SGHTA and CDR2 FQGTGA. CDR3 in amino acids: CASSLGLLNEQFF. The CDR3 nucleotides read TGTGCCAGCAGCTTAGGCCTCCTCAATGAGCAGTTCTTC.

This chain connects TRBV29-1 to TRBJ2-2; D might be TRBD1 (6 bases). The CDR3 sequence is 16 residues long. Germline V gene lookup returns CDR1 SQVTM and CDR2 ANQGSEA. Deletions cut 6 bases from V and 0 bases from J, with 17 bases between. The CDR3 reads CSVTGTPKANTGELFF. The CDR3 nucleotides are TGCAGCGTAACCGGGACACCCAAAGCGAACACCGGGGAGCTGTTTTTT.

The gene calls are TRBV6-1 and TRBJ1-5; D not resolved. Germline CDR1 MNHNS, CDR2 SASEGT. V gave up 6 bases and J gave up 0 bases, with 6 bases separating them. The CDR3 is 13 residues long. The CDR3 region is CASSLGSNQPQHF. The DNA for the CDR3 is TGTGCCAGCAGCCTGGGTAGCAATCAGCCCCAGCATTTT.

This chain uses TRBV12-5 with TRBJ2-6; D is uncertain. The length of the CDR3 is 17 residues. Trimming pared 6 bases from V and 1 base from J, leaving 16 bases between. From germline, CDR1 is LGHNT and CDR2 FRNRAP. The chain's CDR3 is CASGPSWTESGANVLTF. CDR3 DNA sequence: TGTGCTAGTGGCCCCTCCTGGACCGAGTCTGGGGCCAACGTCCTGACTTTC.

V usage is TRBV5-5 and J usage is TRBJ2-7; D unclear. The CDR3 runs 12 residues. Germline V gene data show CDR1 as SGHKS and CDR2 as YYEKEE (reference sequence). The ends were cut back, 4 bases at V and 2 bases at J, with 7 bases in the middle. The CDR3 DNA is TGTGCCAGCAGCGCAACGACCTACGAGCAGTACTTC. It is translated as CASSATTYEQYF.

The rearrangement links TRBV19 to TRBJ2-2; D remains unclear. CDR3 length: 13 amino acids. Germline V gene sequence: CDR1 LNHDA, CDR2 SQIVND (reference sequence). In DNA, the CDR3 is TGTGCGACGGCTAGGGCGAACACCGGGGAGCTGTTTTTT. Translating gives CATARANTGELFF.

CDR3 nucleotides: TGTGCCAGCAGTTTGCCCGGGACTAGCGTCTACGAGCAGTACTTC. This encodes CASSLPGTSVYEQYF. This chain uses TRBV28 with TRBJ2-7; TRBD2 matches 10 bases. The length of the CDR3 is 15 residues. J lost 3 bases, V lost 3 bases, and 5 bases had no gene match. CDR1 MDHEN and CDR2 SYDVKM come from the germline V gene.

This rearrangement joins TRBV11-3 to TRBJ2-2; 10 nucleotides align to TRBD1. This CDR3 is built from 15 residues. Trimming took 5 bases from V and 7 from J; bases not matched to a gene: 7. Germline V gene sequence: CDR1 SGHNT, CDR2 YENEEA. CDR3 bases: TGTGCCAGCAGCATTTACGGGACAGGGGACGGGGAGCTGTTTTTT. Protein sequence: CASSIYGTGDGELFF.

The chain uses TRBV30 and TRBJ2-7; D remains ambiguous. CDR1 is GTSNPN and CDR2 is SVGIG in the germline V gene (reference sequence). The V and J ends lost 3 bases and 2 bases respectively, with 26 bases between them. This CDR3 region has 18 residues. CDR3 coding DNA: TGTGCCTGGAGACTCAATTTTTACCCTAGGAATACCACCTACGAGCAGTACTTC. Its translation: CAWRLNFYPRNTTYEQYF. Full variable domain (remainder filled in from reference TRBV30 and TRBJ2-7): SQTIHQWPATLVQPVGSPLSLECTVEGTSNPNLYWYRQAAGRGLQLLFYSVGIGQISSEVPQNLSASRPQDRQFILSSKKLLLSDSGFYLCAWRLNFYPRNTTYEQYFGPGTRLTVT.

The CDR3: CASSEYRADRGTREKLFF. The CDR3 DNA reads TGTGCCAGCAGTGAATATAGGGCGGACAGGGGGACGAGGGAAAAACTGTTTTTT. This chain links TRBV25-1 with TRBJ1-4, with 10 positions matching TRBD1. This CDR3 region has 18 residues. Germline V gene data show CDR1 as MGHDK and CDR2 as SYGVNS. The junction had 12 bases not matched to a gene; V was cut back by 0 bases and J by 8 bases.

This sequence joins TRBV19 and TRBJ2-6; D perhaps matches TRBD1 (5 bases). Trimming shortened V by 5 bases and J by 3 bases, and 11 bases separated the two germline ends. The CDR3 covers 15 residues. Germline CDR1 is LNHDA and CDR2 is SQIVND (reference sequence). The CDR3 region has the DNA TGTGCCAGTAGTCCCCCAGGGTTTGGGGCCAACGTCCTGACTTTC. Its translation is CASSPPGFGANVLTF.

The chain combines TRBV7-9 with TRBJ2-5, with D perhaps matching TRBD2 (6 bases). The CDR3 sequence is 14 residues long. V gave up 2 bases and J gave up 3 bases, with 10 bases separating them. CDR1 SEHNR and CDR2 FQNEAQ come from the germline V gene (reference sequence). The CDR3 region is CASSLSRGKETQYF. For the CDR3, the DNA is TGTGCCAGCAGCTTAAGTCGGGGGAAAGAGACCCAGTACTTC.

V is TRBV28 and J is TRBJ1-5; D is unclear. This CDR3 is 15 amino acids long. Germline lookup yields CDR1 MDHEN and CDR2 SYDVKM. V lost 10 bases to trimming and J lost 6 bases, with 22 bases between them. The CDR3 protein is CATLPSPLVRQPQHF. The CDR3 nucleotides are TGTGCCACCCTACCGTCTCCGCTTGTACGTCAGCCCCAGCATTTT.

This sequence joins TRBV4-2 and TRBJ2-2; no reliable D call. V was clipped by 2 bases and J by 0 bases, with 7 bases between them. This CDR3 is 15 amino acids long. Germline assignment: CDR1 LGHNA and CDR2 YNFKEQ. CDR3 residues: CASSQRDANTGELFF. The CDR3 DNA reads TGTGCCAGCAGCCAACGTGATGCGAACACCGGGGAGCTGTTTTTT.

The chain is built from TRBV6-1 and TRBJ2-2, with unresolved D. CDR1 MNHNS and CDR2 SASEGT come from the germline V gene. The CDR3 extends over 14 amino acids. Trimming removed 1 base at V and 6 bases at J, with 9 bases between. The CDR3 spells CASSEVRDAGELFF. In nucleotides, the CDR3 is TGTGCCAGCAGTGAAGTTAGGGATGCCGGGGAGCTGTTTTTT.